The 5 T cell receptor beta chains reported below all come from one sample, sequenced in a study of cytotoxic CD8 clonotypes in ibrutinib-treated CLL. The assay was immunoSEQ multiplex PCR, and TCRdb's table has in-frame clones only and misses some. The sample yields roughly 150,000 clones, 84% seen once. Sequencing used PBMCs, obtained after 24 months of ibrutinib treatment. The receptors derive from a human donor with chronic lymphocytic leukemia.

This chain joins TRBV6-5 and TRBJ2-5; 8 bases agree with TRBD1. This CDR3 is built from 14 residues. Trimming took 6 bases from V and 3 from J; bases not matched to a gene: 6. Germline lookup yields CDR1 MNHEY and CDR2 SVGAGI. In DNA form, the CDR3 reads TGTGCCAGCAGCCGGACAGGGCCTGAAGAGACCCAGTACTTC. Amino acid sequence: CASSRTGPEETQYF.

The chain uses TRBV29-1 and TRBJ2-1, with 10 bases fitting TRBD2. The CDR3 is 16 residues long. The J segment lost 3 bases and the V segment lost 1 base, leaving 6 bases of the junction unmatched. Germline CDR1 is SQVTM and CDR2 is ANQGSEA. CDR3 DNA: TGCAGCGTTGAAGGCCTAGCGGGAGTTTTCTACAATGAGCAGTTCTTC. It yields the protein CSVEGLAGVFYNEQFF.

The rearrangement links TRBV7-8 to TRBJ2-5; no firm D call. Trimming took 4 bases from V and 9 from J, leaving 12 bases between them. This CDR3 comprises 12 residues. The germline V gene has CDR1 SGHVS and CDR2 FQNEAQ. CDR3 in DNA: TGTGCCAGCAGCTCCCCCGAGGTAGCCCAGTACTTC. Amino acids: CASSSPEVAQYF.

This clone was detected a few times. CDR3 region: CASSFADTNTGELFF. CDR3 sequence (DNA): TGTGCCAGCAGTTTCGCGGATACGAACACCGGGGAGCTGTTTTTT. The chain employs TRBV28 and TRBJ2-2; the D is unclear. Trimming shortened V by 3 bases and J by 0 bases, and 8 bases separated the two germline ends. The CDR3 contains 15 residues. Germline V lookup: CDR1 MDHEN, CDR2 SYDVKM.

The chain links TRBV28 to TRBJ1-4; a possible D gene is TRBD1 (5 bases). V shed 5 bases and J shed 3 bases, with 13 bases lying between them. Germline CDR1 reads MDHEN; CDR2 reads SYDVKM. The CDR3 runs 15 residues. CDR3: CASSTTDKPNEKLFF. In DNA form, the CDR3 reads TGTGCCAGCAGTACCACGGACAAACCTAATGAAAAACTGTTTTTT.